These 25 T cell receptor beta chains were all obtained from the same sample, sequenced in a study of shared clonotypes between healthy human individuals. Generated by immunoSEQ multiplex PCR, the TCRdb table keeps only in-frame clones and is missing some. The data contain roughly 1.4 million clones, about 98.5% of them singletons. The sample taken for sequencing was naive CD4+ T cells sorted from blood. Subset reported: CD45RA+ positively selected. These receptor sequences come from a man between 25 and 39 years old in good health.

This sequence joins TRBV7-9 and TRBJ1-1; D uncertain. Germline CDR1 reads SEHNR; CDR2 reads FQNEAQ (reference sequence). V lost 2 bases, J lost 11 bases, and 12 bases lay in between. The CDR3 totals 12 residues. The CDR3 reads CASSLSVSTAFF. In DNA form, the CDR3 reads TGTGCCAGCAGCTTAAGCGTCTCTACGGCTTTCTTT.

This rearrangement joins TRBV14 to TRBJ2-3; 10 positions agree with TRBD1. This CDR3 is built from 18 residues. Germline V gene lookup returns CDR1 SGHDN and CDR2 FVKESK. V lost 4 bases to trimming and J lost 1 base; unmatched junction nucleotides: 11. CDR3 bases: TGTGCCAGCAGCCTCGGGACAGGGGTTGGTGTACGCACAGATACGCAGTATTTT. It encodes CASSLGTGVGVRTDTQYF.

This clone appeared once. Here the CDR3 DNA reads TGTGCCAGCAGGGAACCGGGGGTTATGCATGAGCAGTTCTTC. It is translated as CASREPGVMHEQFF. The gene calls are TRBV6-1 and TRBJ2-1; maybe TRBD2 (6 bases). V was trimmed by 6 bases and J by 8 bases, leaving 17 bases between them. The CDR3 is made up of 14 amino acids. The V gene's germline CDR1 is MNHNS and CDR2 SASEGT.

J is TRBJ2-3 and V is TRBV19; D is unclear. Trimming removed 3 bases at V and 0 bases at J, with 7 bases between. CDR1 and CDR2 (germline): LNHDA, SQIVND (reference sequence). The CDR3 covers 14 residues. This CDR3 reads CASSMSKSTDTQYF. CDR3 DNA sequence: TGTGCCAGTAGTATGAGTAAGAGCACAGATACGCAGTATTTT.

This chain joins TRBV13 and TRBJ2-7; D remains unclear. Trimming left V 5 bases short and J 6 bases short, with 11 bases between. The germline V gene encodes CDR1 PRHDT and CDR2 FYEKMQ (reference sequence). CDR3 size: 12 residues. CDR3 loop: CASSVRNLEQYF. Here the CDR3 DNA reads TGTGCCAGCAGCGTTCGGAATCTCGAGCAGTACTTC. The full variable domain, with the rest looked up from reference TRBV13 and TRBJ2-7, is AAGVIQSPRHLIKEKRETATLKCYPIPRHDTVYWYQQGPGQDPQFLISFYEKMQSDKGSIPDRFSAQQFSDYHSELNMSSLELGDSALYFCASSVRNLEQYFGPGTRLTVT.

The rearrangement joins TRBV10-3 to TRBJ2-1; TRBD1 matches 9 bases. The CDR3 loop spans 13 amino acids. V shed 10 bases, J shed 7 bases, and the junction held 8 bases outside the gene matches. In germline, CDR1 is ENHRY, CDR2 SYGVKD. The CDR3 region has the DNA TGTGCCAGCCTGGACAGGGGATATAATGAGCAGTTCTTC. Its translation is CASLDRGYNEQFF.

V is TRBV5-5 and J is TRBJ1-2; D is unresolved. With 0 bases removed from V and 6 bases from J, the gap between germline ends came to 9 bases. The CDR3 has 13 amino acids. Germline V lookup: CDR1 SGHKS, CDR2 YYEKEE (reference sequence). The CDR3 DNA reads as TGTGCCAGCAGCTTGGCACCGGGAAATGGCTACACCTTC. The encoded protein is CASSLAPGNGYTF.

This chain uses TRBV18 with TRBJ2-3; 9 nucleotides align to TRBD1. Germline trimming cut 1 base from V and 1 base from J; bases unmatched to any gene: 6. There are 17 residues in the CDR3. Germline CDR1 and CDR2: KGHSH and LQKENI. CDR3 loop: CASSPLGQGLGTDTQYF. As DNA, the CDR3 is TGTGCCAGCTCACCACTGGGACAGGGTTTGGGCACAGATACGCAGTATTTT.

V gene TRBV15 combines with J gene TRBJ1-5; D gene unclear. CDR3 length: 12 residues. Germline loops: CDR1 LNHNV, CDR2 YYDKDF (reference sequence). The V end lost 2 bases, the J end lost 9 bases, and 8 bases lay between the germline ends. CDR3 coding DNA: TGTGCCACCAGCAGAAATTCGCCGCCCCAGCATTTT. This translates into CATSRNSPPQHF.

CDR3 residues: CASSIGPGLALSFYEQYF. The CDR3 nucleotides read TGTGCCAGCAGCATAGGACCGGGACTAGCCCTTTCTTTCTACGAGCAGTACTTC. The chain recombines TRBV5-5 with TRBJ2-7, with TRBD2 matching 9 bases. Germline loops: CDR1 SGHKS, CDR2 YYEKEE (reference sequence). The CDR3 extends over 18 amino acids. After removal of 4 bases from V and 3 bases from J, the junction contained 17 bases not matched to a gene.

This clone was detected only once. The genes are TRBV10-2 and TRBJ2-1; D is undetermined. CDR1 is WSHSY, CDR2 SAAADI, per germline. CDR3 size: 16 residues. Trimming shortened V by 0 bases and J by 2 bases, and 11 bases separated the two germline ends. For the CDR3, the DNA is TGCGCCAGCAGTGAGTCGGTGGTACAGCCCTACAATGAGCAGTTCTTC. It yields the protein CASSESVVQPYNEQFF.

This chain connects TRBV7-7 to TRBJ2-5, with a tentative D call TRBD2 (5 bases). The CDR3 covers 15 residues. Germline loops: CDR1 SSHAT, CDR2 FNYEAQ (reference sequence). Trimming removed 8 bases from V and 5 bases from J, with 21 bases in between. CDR3 sequence: CASARKAGLAETQYF. DNA for the CDR3: TGTGCCAGCGCCCGGAAGGCGGGTTTAGCGGAGACCCAGTACTTC.

Notes on this clone: Other DNA variants within this sample encode the same CDR3. The chain has TRBV18 and TRBJ2-7; D gene uncertain. The CDR3 totals 11 residues. Germline CDR1 reads KGHSH; CDR2 reads LQKENI. V was shortened by 4 bases and J by 0 bases, with 1 base between the two germline ends. The CDR3 DNA reads TGTGCCAGCTCACGCTCCTACGAGCAGTACTTC. It translates to CASSRSYEQYF.

The rearrangement links TRBV7-9 to TRBJ2-5; 10 bases are shared with TRBD1. Germline trimming cut 5 bases from V and 3 bases from J; bases unmatched to any gene: 12. The CDR3 extends over 17 amino acids. Germline CDR1 reads SEHNR; CDR2 reads FQNEAQ (reference sequence). The CDR3 loop reads CASSPTGRTGGEETQYF. CDR3 sequence (DNA): TGTGCCAGCAGCCCTACGGGGCGGACAGGGGGAGAAGAGACCCAGTACTTC.

This chain links TRBV7-9 with TRBJ1-4; D is perhaps TRBD1 (6 bases). Deletions cut 7 bases from V and 5 bases from J, with 17 bases between. Germline V gene sequence: CDR1 SEHNR, CDR2 FQNEAQ (reference sequence). The CDR3 covers 15 residues. The DNA for the CDR3 is TGTGCCAGCACCAAAACCAGGGGACTAAATGAAAAACTGTTTTTT. Translation gives CASTKTRGLNEKLFF.

As concerns this clone: The same CDR3 can be traced to other DNA sequences in this sample. V gene TRBV18 combines with J gene TRBJ2-7; 9 bases match TRBD1. CDR1 and CDR2 (germline): KGHSH, LQKENI. The CDR3 loop spans 14 amino acids. V trimming: 3 bases; J trimming: 3 bases; junction bases outside the gene matches: 3. CDR3 sequence reads: CASSPRQGDYEQYF. The CDR3 DNA reads TGTGCCAGCTCACCCCGACAGGGGGACTACGAGCAGTACTTC.

The chain recombines TRBV18 with TRBJ1-1; TRBD1 matches 7 bases. Germline V lookup: CDR1 KGHSH, CDR2 LQKENI. Trimming took 0 bases from V and 5 from J; bases not matched to a gene: 6. The CDR3 loop spans 15 amino acids. CDR3 coding DNA: TGTGCCAGCTCACCACCTGGCCTCAGGGGGACTGAAGCTTTCTTT. Residues: CASSPPGLRGTEAFF.

The chain recombines TRBV28 with TRBJ2-2, with 7 bases fitting TRBD2. V dropped 6 bases and J dropped 2; count of bases not matched to a gene: 9. In germline, CDR1 is MDHEN, CDR2 SYDVKM. This CDR3 has 16 residues. The DNA for the CDR3 is TGTGCCAGCAGGGTCCGACTAGCAGATAACACCGGGGAGCTGTTTTTT. This codes for CASRVRLADNTGELFF.

This clone was observed a single time. The rearrangement uses TRBV5-1 and TRBJ2-1; maybe TRBD2 (5 bases). The CDR3 runs 16 residues. Looked up from germline, CDR1 is SGHRS and CDR2 is YFSETQ. Trimming stripped 3 bases from V and 0 bases from J, with 13 bases between. CDR3 loop: CASSSTPEDSYNEQFF. CDR3 nucleotides: TGCGCCAGCAGCTCCACTCCGGAGGACTCCTACAATGAGCAGTTCTTC.

The genes are TRBV29-1 and TRBJ2-1; the D gene is possibly TRBD2 (5 bases). This CDR3 has 14 residues. Between the trimmed V and J ends, which lost 4 bases and 9 bases, there was a span of 19 bases. CDR1 is SQVTM, CDR2 ANQGSEA, per germline. The CDR3 spells CSVGWESFFGEQFF. The CDR3 nucleotides read TGCAGCGTTGGGTGGGAGTCATTCTTTGGTGAGCAGTTCTTC.

V gene TRBV7-2 combines with J gene TRBJ2-1; D perhaps matches TRBD1 (6 bases). The CDR3 has 14 amino acids. The V end was cut by 2 bases, the J end by 3 bases, with 8 bases between. Germline V lookup: CDR1 SGHTA, CDR2 FQGNSA. This CDR3 is CASSLNRDYNEQFF. The CDR3 bases are TGTGCCAGCAGCTTAAACAGGGACTACAATGAGCAGTTCTTC.

V is TRBV7-9 and J is TRBJ1-2; TRBD1 might be the D (5 bases). CDR1 is SEHNR, CDR2 FQNEAQ, per germline (reference sequence). This CDR3 comprises 15 residues. Trimming took 4 bases from V and 2 from J, leaving 14 bases between them. The DNA for the CDR3 is TGTGCCAGCAGCTCGGACACCAACGCAAACTATGGCTACACCTTC. Amino acids: CASSSDTNANYGYTF.

The genes are TRBV11-2 and TRBJ2-6, with D uncertain. The CDR3 is 17 residues long. Between the trimmed V and J ends, which lost 1 base and 4 bases, there was a span of 14 bases. Germline V CDR1 and CDR2: SGHAT, FQNNGV. CDR3 sequence reads: CASSLVAVSLGANVLTF. CDR3 DNA: TGTGCCAGCAGCTTAGTTGCAGTTTCGTTAGGGGCCAACGTCCTGACTTTC.

CDR3 amino acids: CASSYKQGSGYEQYF. The CDR3 DNA reads as TGTGCCAGCAGTTACAAACAGGGATCGGGATACGAGCAGTACTTC. The chain uses TRBV6-5 and TRBJ2-7; possible D gene TRBD1, 6 bases. This CDR3 region has 15 residues. CDR1 MNHEY and CDR2 SVGAGI come from the germline V gene. V was pared by 2 bases and J by 4 bases, with 15 bases between.

This chain uses TRBV19 with TRBJ1-2; D gene unclear. Germline V CDR1 and CDR2: LNHDA, SQIVND (reference sequence). V was trimmed by 6 bases and J by 4 bases, leaving 9 bases between them. This CDR3 comprises 12 residues. CDR3 nucleotides: TGTGCCAGTAGCCCAAACGGCTATGGCTACACCTTC. Translating it yields CASSPNGYGYTF.